One sample yielded the 28 T cell receptor beta chains listed below, sequenced in a study of regulatory T cells in long-lasting Graves disease. The time point was: persistent/refractory GD, antithyroid drugs over 5 years with positive TRAb. PBMC-derived RNA was used for the TCR library. Arm-PCR of CDR3 regions and iRepertoire HTBI primers were the basis on which TCR beta libraries were built. In TCRdb, the multiplex PCR reads were re-called with MiXCR into one record per CDR3 protein. Of approximately 360,000 distinct CDR3 sequences in the sample, approximately 25% were seen once. The source was peripheral blood mononuclear cells (PBMCs), collected when the disease was refractory, from a patient treated with antithyroid drugs. These receptor sequences come from a woman between 40 and 50 years old with Graves disease.

This rearrangement joins TRBV6-8 to TRBJ2-6; 11 nucleotides match TRBD1. Germline CDR1 and CDR2: MNHGY and SAAAGT. The CDR3 consists of 17 residues. Trimming cost V 5 bases and J 2 bases; bases outside gene matches: 5. Here the CDR3 reads CASSRGQGVAGANVLTF. In nucleotides, the CDR3 is TGTGCCAGCAGTCGGGGACAGGGGGTAGCTGGGGCCAACGTCCTGACTTTC.

A note on this clonotype: At one boundary the junction diverges from the germline segment, which might be a read error. The rearrangement uses TRBV6-1 and TRBJ2-1, with 12 bases matching TRBD2. The CDR3 is 18 residues long. Germline-derived CDR1 and CDR2 are MNHNS and SASEGT. As DNA, the CDR3 is TGTGCCAGCAGACATCGAACTAGCGGGGGGAGCTCCTACAATGGGCAGTTCTTC. It is translated as CASRHRTSGGSSYNGQFF.

This clonotype occurred many times. V is TRBV29-1 and J is TRBJ2-7, with TRBD2 matching over 9 bases. The ends lost 6 bases at V and 2 bases at J; junction bases unmatched: 11. CDR3 length: 15 amino acids. Per the germline V gene, CDR1 is SQVTM and CDR2 is ANQGSEA. This CDR3 reads CSVCRLAETPYEQYF. DNA of the CDR3: TGCAGCGTCTGCCGACTAGCGGAGACCCCCTACGAGCAGTACTTC.

In its sample, this clonotype was seen many times. This chain links TRBV28 with TRBJ2-7, with D maybe TRBD2 (5 bases). The CDR3 contains 14 residues. The V gene's germline CDR1 is MDHEN and CDR2 SYDVKM. Trimming removed 6 bases from V and 2 bases from J, with 14 bases in between. For the CDR3, the DNA is TGTGCCAGCAGAACAATCGGGGTCCCCTACGAGCAGTACTTC. The encoded protein is CASRTIGVPYEQYF. The full variable domain, its missing parts supplied by reference TRBV28 and TRBJ2-7, is DVKVTQSSRYLVKRTGEKVFLECVQDMDHENMFWYRQDPGLGLRLIYFSYDVKMKEKGDIPEGYSVSREKKERFSLILESASTNQTSMYLCASRTIGVPYEQYFGPGTRLTVT.

This clonotype was seen repeatedly, ten times or more. The chain combines TRBV28 with TRBJ1-2, with D tentatively TRBD1 (6 bases). Trimming removed 7 bases from V and 6 bases from J, with 18 bases in between. Germline CDR1 is MDHEN and CDR2 is SYDVKM. This CDR3 comprises 14 residues. The CDR3 nucleotides are TGTGCCAGCATCTTAGGGGGGGTTCACCATGGCTACACCTTC. As protein: CASILGGVHHGYTF.

In this sample, this clonotype turned up many times. The chain carries TRBV28 and TRBJ1-1; D is uncertain. The CDR3 totals 15 residues. Germline V CDR1 and CDR2: MDHEN, SYDVKM. The V and J ends lost 6 bases and 1 base respectively, with 15 bases between them. The CDR3 loop is CASSSYLTGNTEAFF. The CDR3 nucleotides are TGTGCCAGCAGCTCATACCTGACGGGGAACACTGAAGCTTTCTTT.

This chain links TRBV10-3 with TRBJ2-1; the D call may be TRBD1 or TRBD2 (5 bases each). The V and J ends lost 2 bases and 8 bases respectively, with 13 bases between them. The germline CDR1 and CDR2 sequences are ENHRY and SYGVKD. This CDR3 region has 14 residues. CDR3: CAISERGARDEQFF. CDR3 bases: TGTGCCATCAGTGAGAGAGGGGCTAGGGATGAGCAGTTCTTC.

The V gene is TRBV28, the J gene TRBJ2-1, with TRBD2 identical over 8 bases. This CDR3 is built from 14 residues. Germline loops: CDR1 MDHEN, CDR2 SYDVKM. Germline trimming cut 6 bases from V and 8 bases from J; bases unmatched to any gene: 9. Here the CDR3 reads CASSLLAGGYEQFF. In nucleotides, the CDR3 is TGTGCCAGCAGCCTTCTGGCGGGAGGCTATGAGCAGTTCTTC.

A note on this clonotype: Germline and junction disagree at one end, which may indicate a read error. The rearrangement uses TRBV6-1 and TRBJ2-2; D perhaps matches TRBD2 (5 bases). CDR1 and CDR2 (germline): MNHNS, SASEGT. The CDR3 runs to 19 residues. CDR3 residues: CASSELTLRSGVNTGELFF. As DNA, the CDR3 is TGCGCCAGCAGTGAATTAACGTTGAGGAGCGGAGTGAACACCGGGGAGCTGTTTTTT.

The chain recombines TRBV5-1 with TRBJ2-4; no definite D call. The CDR3 contains 14 residues. Germline V lookup: CDR1 SGHRS, CDR2 YFSETQ. Trimming shortened V by 4 bases and J by 0 bases, and 8 bases separated the two germline ends. The CDR3 region has the DNA TGCGCCAGCAGCCCGACACGAGCCAAAAACATTCAGTACTTC. Translating gives CASSPTRAKNIQYF.

In its sample, this clonotype was seen a few times. The V and J genes are TRBV15 and TRBJ1-1; D may be TRBD1 (5 bases). Deletions cut 5 bases from V and 5 bases from J, with 12 bases between. The CDR3 contains 13 residues. Germline CDR1 is LNHNV and CDR2 is YYDKDF (reference sequence). The CDR3 protein is CATSGQGSTEAFF. CDR3 DNA sequence: TGTGCCACCAGCGGTCAGGGTTCAACTGAAGCTTTCTTT.

CDR3 coding DNA: TGTGCCAGCAGCGTCCTCCCTGAAGCGGGCCTATACAATGAGCAGTTCTTC. It translates to CASSVLPEAGLYNEQFF. The V and J genes are TRBV9 and TRBJ2-1; D possibly corresponds to TRBD2 (6 bases). The length of the CDR3 is 17 residues. With 2 bases removed from V and 4 bases from J, the gap between germline ends came to 19 bases. The germline V gene has CDR1 SGDLS and CDR2 YYNGEE. The entire variable domain, with the rest obtained from reference TRBV9 and TRBJ2-1, is as follows: DSGVTQTPKHLITATGQRVTLRCSPRSGDLSVYWYQQSLDQGLQFLIQYYNGEERAKGNILERFSAQQFPDLHSELNLSSLELGDSALYFCASSVLPEAGLYNEQFFGPGTRLTVL.

This clonotype occurred many times. This sequence joins TRBV2 and TRBJ1-1; D is possibly TRBD1 (6 bases). In germline, CDR1 is SNHLY, CDR2 FYNNEI. This CDR3 spans 12 amino acids. The V end was cut by 8 bases, the J end by 8 bases, with 15 bases between. The chain's CDR3 is CASALLGHEAFF. The DNA of the CDR3 is TGTGCCAGCGCCCTCCTGGGACACGAAGCTTTCTTT.

The chain links TRBV20-1 to TRBJ2-6; perhaps TRBD1 as D (5 bases). Trimming pared 6 bases from V and 2 bases from J, leaving 11 bases between. The germline CDR1 and CDR2 sequences are DFQATT and SNEGSKA (reference sequence). The CDR3 consists of 14 residues. The DNA for the CDR3 is TGCAGTGCCGAGACAGAGACTGGGGCCAACGTCCTGACTTTC. This translates into CSAETETGANVLTF.

The chain has TRBV10-3 and TRBJ2-1; no reliable D call. CDR1 and CDR2 from the germline V gene are ENHRY and SYGVKD. The CDR3 has 13 amino acids. Trimming stripped 7 bases from V and 4 bases from J, with 11 bases between. This CDR3 is CAIKDDQYNEQFF. CDR3 sequence (DNA): TGTGCCATCAAGGACGATCAATACAATGAGCAGTTCTTC.

This clonotype was seen a few times. The V and J genes are TRBV7-3 and TRBJ2-2; the match to TRBD1 covers 7 bases. Trimming removed 3 bases from V and 4 bases from J; junction bases left unmatched: 2. CDR1 is SGHTA, CDR2 FQGTGA, per germline. This CDR3 comprises 14 residues. CDR3 DNA sequence: TGTGCCAGCAGCTTCGACAGGGCCACCGGGGAGCTGTTTTTT. This sequence encodes CASSFDRATGELFF.

A single count supports this clonotype. The chain recombines TRBV27 with TRBJ2-1; a possible D gene is TRBD2 (6 bases). Germline CDR1 is MNHEY and CDR2 is SMNVEV (reference sequence). This CDR3 spans 15 amino acids. V lost 2 bases and J lost 3, with 11 bases in between. CDR3 coding DNA: TGTGCCAGCAGTTTAGGGCTAGCGCTCTACAATGAGCAGTTCTTC. Translated, it gives CASSLGLALYNEQFF.

This clonotype was recorded a few times. This chain joins TRBV18 and TRBJ1-1; D unclear. From germline, CDR1 is KGHSH and CDR2 LQKENI. The CDR3 is 14 amino acids. V lost 3 bases and J lost 1, with 9 bases in between. CDR3 loop: CASSPIPANTEAFF. CDR3 nucleotides: TGTGCCAGCTCACCCATCCCGGCGAACACTGAAGCTTTCTTT.

V gene TRBV5-1 combines with J gene TRBJ2-7; D is unclear. The germline gives CDR1 SGHRS, CDR2 YFSETQ. Trimming stripped 2 bases from V and 3 bases from J, with 12 bases between. This CDR3 contains 14 residues. The CDR3 loop is CASSFRQVGYEQYF. Written as DNA, the CDR3 is TGCGCCAGCAGCTTCAGGCAGGTGGGCTACGAGCAGTACTTC. Full variable domain (missing parts from reference TRBV5-1 and TRBJ2-7): KAGVTQTPRYLIKTRGQQVTLSCSPISGHRSVSWYQQTPGQGLQFLFEYFSETQRNKGNFPGRFSGRQFSNSRSEMNVSTLELGDSALYLCASSFRQVGYEQYFGPGTRLTVT.

This clonotype was detected many times. J is TRBJ2-2 and V is TRBV6-1, with 8 positions matching TRBD2. The V segment lost 6 bases and the J segment 1 base; nucleotides outside the gene matches: 7. CDR1 MNHNS and CDR2 SASEGT come from the germline V gene. The CDR3 has 16 residues. CDR3: CASSGRGGKNTGELFF. The CDR3 nucleotides read TGTGCCAGCAGCGGACGGGGGGGCAAGAACACCGGGGAGCTGTTTTTT.

In its sample, this clonotype was seen many times. The V call is TRBV28, the J call TRBJ2-7, with TRBD2 matching 11 bases. After removal of 5 bases from V and 5 bases from J, the junction contained 14 bases not matched to a gene. Germline values: CDR1 MDHEN, CDR2 SYDVKM. The CDR3 runs 17 residues. This chain's CDR3 is CASSKPGLAETRDEQYF. DNA of the CDR3: TGTGCCAGCAGTAAGCCGGGACTAGCGGAAACCCGCGACGAGCAGTACTTC. Variable domain in full (rest from reference TRBV28 and TRBJ2-7): DVKVTQSSRYLVKRTGEKVFLECVQDMDHENMFWYRQDPGLGLRLIYFSYDVKMKEKGDIPEGYSVSREKKERFSLILESASTNQTSMYLCASSKPGLAETRDEQYFGPGTRLTVT.

This clonotype was counted once. V usage is TRBV10-3 and J usage is TRBJ2-2; the D call may be TRBD1 or TRBD2 (5 bases each). The CDR3 loop spans 13 amino acids. V lost 8 bases and J lost 6, with 13 bases in between. The V gene's germline CDR1 is ENHRY and CDR2 SYGVKD. The CDR3 nucleotides read TGTGCCATCGGGGGAGAGGTGGCCGGGGAGCTGTTTTTT. Translated, it gives CAIGGEVAGELFF.

The chain has TRBV7-9 and TRBJ1-2; 10 bases map to TRBD1. Per germline, CDR1 SEHNR and CDR2 FQNEAQ (reference sequence). Trimming took 5 bases from V and 8 from J; bases not matched to a gene: 5. The length of the CDR3 is 13 residues. Here the CDR3 DNA reads TGTGCCAGCAGCCCGCGGACAGGGGGGGGCTACACCTTC. The encoded protein is CASSPRTGGGYTF.

This clonotype was counted only a few times. This chain joins TRBV29-1 and TRBJ2-7; tentative D call: TRBD1 (6 bases). Germline V CDR1 and CDR2: SQVTM, ANQGSEA. The CDR3 is 12 residues long. Trimming pared 6 bases from V and 5 bases from J, leaving 14 bases between. This chain's CDR3 is CSVTTGVDEQYF. CDR3 DNA sequence: TGCAGCGTCACGACAGGCGTTGACGAGCAGTACTTC.

This clonotype was counted many times. As DNA, the CDR3 is TGTGCCAGCAGTTTACAGGGGGCTCTTAGCTACGAGCAGTACTTC. Protein: CASSLQGALSYEQYF. The chain links TRBV12-3 or TRBV12-4 to TRBJ2-7; the match to TRBD1 covers 8 bases. This CDR3 comprises 15 residues. V lost 2 bases and J lost 3; bases outside the gene matches: 6.

This clonotype showed up many times. This CDR3 is CASSQVGLTSEQYF. In DNA form, the CDR3 reads TGTGCCAGCAGCCAGGTGGGACTCACAAGCGAGCAGTACTTC. The J gene is TRBJ2-7, the V gene TRBV28, with a weak D call TRBD2 (6 bases). Germline values: CDR1 MDHEN, CDR2 SYDVKM. V lost 6 bases to trimming and J lost 6 bases, with 18 bases between them. The CDR3 consists of 14 residues.

This clonotype was seen only once. A read error may explain this, as a much larger clone is one base away. The CDR3 spells CASSSSGTGGTDTQYF. The CDR3 coding sequence is TGTGCCAGCAGCTCCAGCGGGACAGGGGGCACAGATACGCAGTATTTT. The chain is built from TRBV28 and TRBJ2-3; 10 positions match TRBD1. CDR3 length equals 16 residues. With V trimmed by 6 bases and J by 1 base, 7 bases remained unmatched. Germline CDR1 and CDR2: MDHEN and SYDVKM.

About this clonotype: At one boundary the junction diverges from the germline segment, which might be a read error. The gene calls are TRBV11-2 and TRBJ2-2; the match to TRBD2 covers 10 bases. The CDR3 totals 19 residues. Germline V gives CDR1 SGHAT, CDR2 FQNNGV. DNA for the CDR3: TGTGCCGGCAGGTCGCCTCGGCTAGCGGGAGTCGGGCGCACCGGGGAGCTGTTTTTT. Protein product: CAGRSPRLAGVGRTGELFF.